The present T cell receptor (beta chain) was sequenced within a study of blood T cells in healthy people across ages. Using a J-beta primer mix together with a sample-barcoded 5' primer, a second PCR was run for about 6 to 11 cycles. Each CDR3 protein gets one entry after TCRdb re-called the 5' RACE reads with MiXCR. Among around 990,000 distinct CDR3 sequences listed, more than 30% were seen once. Sequenced: blood. The receptor comes from a man aged 18 to 30 in good health.

The CDR3 here is CASSSPYDGANEKLFF. CDR3 in DNA: TGTGCCAGCAGTTCACCCTACGACGGGGCTAATGAAAAACTGTTTTTT. V is TRBV6-6 and J is TRBJ1-4; D is undetermined. V was cut by 4 bases and J by 3 bases, with 15 bases left in between. Germline loops: CDR1 MNHNY, CDR2 SVGAGI (reference sequence). The CDR3 covers 16 residues.